The T cell receptor (beta chain) described here comes from a study of tumor-infiltrating lymphocytes in primary liver carcinoma. Study overall: The study reported T1-T3 N0M0 tumors spanning 4.2 to 10 cm.

The CDR3 has 14 residues. Germline V gene lookup returns CDR1 MNHEY and CDR2 SVGAGI. TCR beta cDNA was reverse-transcribed from roughly 0.45 ug of total RNA. The reaction used a constant-region primer and ProtoScript II reverse transcriptase. What produced the TCR beta libraries was three nested multiplex PCR rounds using slightly modified ARM-PCR. Both of the initial two PCR rounds ran for around 10 cycles and employed TRBV1-TRBV30 forward primers alongside a C-beta reverse primer. TCRdb ran MiXCR on the multiplex PCR reads and lists one entry per CDR3 protein. The sample includes around 54,000 distinct CDR3 sequences, 60% to 75% seen only once; the top ten take about 26%. DNA and RNA were both co-extracted from about 19-30 mg of bulk tissue that had not been sorted. With respect to this clonotype: The conserved final phenylalanine or tryptophan is absent from the CDR3, which likely points to a read error.

The sample consisted of liver tumor tissue from sampling region 2. Indicated subset: tumor region T2, inferior pole. This TCR came from a man aged 35-49 years with primary liver carcinoma and hepatitis B virus infection. The chain has TRBV6-5 and TRBJ1-5; 11 bases line up with TRBD1. This CDR3 reads CARRTGGFNQPQHL. Written as DNA, the CDR3 is TGTGCTAGAAGGACAGGGGGCTTTAATCAGCCCCAGCATTTA.